What follows is one T cell receptor beta chain and its context. Its antigen specificity is not known. No quality values exist for individual bases; no much larger clone is one base distant. The immunoSEQ Assay was used to sequence TCRbeta CDR3 regions. After extraction, genomic DNA underwent amplification by bias-controlled multiplex PCR, followed by high-throughput sequencing. On the study's bioinformatics: Collapsing and filtering of sequences were performed to quantify the absolute abundance of each unique TCRbeta CDR3 region. T cell fraction was estimated by normalization of TCRbeta template counts to usable DNA, with usable DNA being measured through amplification of reference genes present in all nucleated cells. Repertoire TCRs were annotated as SARS-CoV-2-specific by exact matching of V gene, CDR3 amino acid sequence and J gene to a known reactive TCR set. The reference SARS-CoV-2 TCR set was derived from MIRA and filtered for enrichment in COVID-19-positive ImmuneCODE repertoires, a step that removed public or cross-reactive TCRs. Drawing on the MIRA antigens, annotated TCRs were analysed further at the level of specific ORF or position within ORF. Depth was the summed frequency of annotated unique rearrangements, while breadth was defined as annotated unique rearrangements over total unique productive rearrangements. Two-sided Wilcoxon rank-sum tests were used to compare TCR breadth between groups. TCRdb stores this immuneACCESS table with in-frame sequences only. Part of the clones is absent; in the studies checked, under half of the shortfall reflects unresolved V genes, and no reason is known for the rest. That table supplies the V and J calls and clone size; D and trimming were determined from the DNA. Present in this sample are about 350,000 clones, roughly 94% of which were seen just once. The leading ten clones occupy 3% to 5% of the sample.

Cut back by 1 base and 5 bases, the V and J ends lie 11 bases apart. CDR1 and CDR2 were assigned from the germline V gene (reference sequence) as MNHEY and SMNVEV. The CDR3, cysteine through phenylalanine, is 14 amino acids long. Of all the DNA, just the CDR3 is kept, 42 bases in frame from base 1. These data originate in a study of Ad26.COV2.S vaccination and SARS-CoV-2 variants (dated by TCRdb to the early 2020s). Turning to the overall study: The specificity and breadth of SARS-CoV-2-reactive T cell receptors after Ad26.COV2.S vaccination were assessed by TCRbeta repertoire sequencing. The TCR-sequenced set comprised approximately 30 samples: around 20 Ad26.COV2.S vaccine recipients, 5 placebo recipients and 8 SARS-CoV-2 convalescent individuals. The study at large found these results: The authors noted that total T cell responses may have been underestimated by the TCR breadth and depth analyses. After vaccination, substantial breadth of spike-specific CD8+ and CD4+ T cell responses was reported. Ad26.COV2.S recipients had higher spike-specific TCR breadth than placebo recipients (P = 0.0014). Vaccine and placebo recipients had similar non-spike TCR breadth, a finding consistent with the vaccine containing only spike.

The time point label on this specimen signifies: individuals recovered from natural SARS-CoV-2 infection. The TCR comes from a human donor who had recovered from COVID-19. Recombination joined TRBV27 with TRBJ1-1, with TRBD1 perhaps the D gene, on 6 matching bases. This sample comprised peripheral blood, obtained after recovery from COVID-19. The encoded CDR3 is CASSLYFQGTEAFF. Read as DNA, the sequence is TGTGCCAGCAGTTTATATTTTCAGGGGACTGAAGCTTTCTTT.